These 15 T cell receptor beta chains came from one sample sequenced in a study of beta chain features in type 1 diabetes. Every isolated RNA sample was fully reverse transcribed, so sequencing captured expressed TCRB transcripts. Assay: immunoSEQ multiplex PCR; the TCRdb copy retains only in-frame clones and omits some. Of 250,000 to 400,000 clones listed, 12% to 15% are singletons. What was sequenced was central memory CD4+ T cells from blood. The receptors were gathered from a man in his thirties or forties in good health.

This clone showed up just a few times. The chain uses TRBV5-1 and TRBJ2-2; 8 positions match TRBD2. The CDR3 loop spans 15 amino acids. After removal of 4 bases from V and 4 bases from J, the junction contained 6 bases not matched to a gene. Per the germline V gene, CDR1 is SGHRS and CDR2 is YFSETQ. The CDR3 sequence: CASSPGTRGTGELFF. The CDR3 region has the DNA TGCGCCAGCAGCCCCGGGACTAGGGGCACCGGGGAGCTGTTTTTT.

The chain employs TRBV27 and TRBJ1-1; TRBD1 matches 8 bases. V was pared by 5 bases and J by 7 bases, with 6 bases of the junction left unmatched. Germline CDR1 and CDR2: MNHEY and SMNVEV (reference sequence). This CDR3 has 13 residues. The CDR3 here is CASSHRTGNEAFF. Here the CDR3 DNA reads TGTGCCAGCAGTCACCGGACAGGGAATGAAGCTTTCTTT.

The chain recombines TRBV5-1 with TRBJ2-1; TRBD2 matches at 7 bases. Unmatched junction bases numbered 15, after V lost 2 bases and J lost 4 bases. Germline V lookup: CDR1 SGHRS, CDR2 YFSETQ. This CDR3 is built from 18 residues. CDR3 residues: CASSFLAGGSLGYNEQFF. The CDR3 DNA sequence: TGCGCCAGCAGCTTCTTAGCGGGCGGGTCCCTCGGGTACAATGAGCAGTTCTTC.

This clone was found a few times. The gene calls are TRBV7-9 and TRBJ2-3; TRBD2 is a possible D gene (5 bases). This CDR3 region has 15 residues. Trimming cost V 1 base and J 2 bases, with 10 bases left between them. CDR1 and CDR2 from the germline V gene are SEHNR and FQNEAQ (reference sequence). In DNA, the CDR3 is TGTGCCAGCAGCTTAGTCGGCGGGTACACAGATACGCAGTATTTT. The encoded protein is CASSLVGGYTDTQYF. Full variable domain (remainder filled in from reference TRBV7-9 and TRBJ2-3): DTGVSQNPRHKITKRGQNVTFRCDPISEHNRLYWYRQTLGQGPEFLTYFQNEAQLEKSRLLSDRFSAERPKGSFSTLEIQRTEQGDSAMYLCASSLVGGYTDTQYFGPGTRLTVL.

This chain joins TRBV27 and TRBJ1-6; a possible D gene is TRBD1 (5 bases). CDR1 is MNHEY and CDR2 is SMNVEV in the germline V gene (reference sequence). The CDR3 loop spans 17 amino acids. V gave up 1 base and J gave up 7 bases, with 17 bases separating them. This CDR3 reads CASSLFLGVPRNSPLHF. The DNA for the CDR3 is TGTGCCAGCAGTTTATTCTTGGGGGTGCCCCGGAATTCACCCCTCCACTTT.

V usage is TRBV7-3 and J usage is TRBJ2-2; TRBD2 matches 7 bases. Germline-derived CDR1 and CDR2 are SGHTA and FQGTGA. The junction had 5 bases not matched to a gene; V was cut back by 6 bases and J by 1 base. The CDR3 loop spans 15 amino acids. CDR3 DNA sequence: TGTGCCAGCAGGAAGGCTAGCGGGAACACCGGGGAGCTGTTTTTT. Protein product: CASRKASGNTGELFF.

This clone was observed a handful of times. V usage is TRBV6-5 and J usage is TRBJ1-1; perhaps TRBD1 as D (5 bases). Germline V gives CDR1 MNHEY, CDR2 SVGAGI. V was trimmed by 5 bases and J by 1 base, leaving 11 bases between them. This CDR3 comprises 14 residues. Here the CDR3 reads CASSPSGRNTEAFF. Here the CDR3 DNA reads TGTGCCAGCAGTCCGTCAGGGAGGAACACTGAAGCTTTCTTT.

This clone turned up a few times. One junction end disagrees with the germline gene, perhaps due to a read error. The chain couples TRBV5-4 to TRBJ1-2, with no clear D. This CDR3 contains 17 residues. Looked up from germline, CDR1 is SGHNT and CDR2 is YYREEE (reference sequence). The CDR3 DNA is TGCGCCAGCAGCGACCGCCTCGAGGAGTTAGCTAACTATGGCTACACCTTC. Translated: CASSDRLEELANYGYTF. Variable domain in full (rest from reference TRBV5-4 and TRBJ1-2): ETGVTQSPTHLIKTRGQQVTLRCSSQSGHNTVSWYQQALGQGPQFIFQYYREEENGRGNFPPRFSGLQFPNYSSELNVNALELDDSALYLCASSDRLEELANYGYTFGSGTRLTVV.

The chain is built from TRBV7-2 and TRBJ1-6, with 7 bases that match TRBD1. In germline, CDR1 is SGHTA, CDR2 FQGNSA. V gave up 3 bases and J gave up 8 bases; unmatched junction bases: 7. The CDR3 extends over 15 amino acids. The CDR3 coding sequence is TGTGCCAGCAGCTTTCTAGGGGGCGCGGATTCACCCCTCCACTTT. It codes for CASSFLGGADSPLHF.

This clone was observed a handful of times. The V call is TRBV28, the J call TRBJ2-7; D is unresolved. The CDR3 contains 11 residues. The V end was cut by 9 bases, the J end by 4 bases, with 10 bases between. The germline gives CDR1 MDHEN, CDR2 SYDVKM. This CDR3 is CASQMEYEQYF. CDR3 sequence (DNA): TGTGCCAGTCAAATGGAGTACGAGCAGTACTTC.

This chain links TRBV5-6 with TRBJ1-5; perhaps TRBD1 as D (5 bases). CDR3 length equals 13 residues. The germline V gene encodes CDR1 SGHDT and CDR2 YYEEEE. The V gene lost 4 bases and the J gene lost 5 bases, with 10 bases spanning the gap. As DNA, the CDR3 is TGTGCCAGCAGCCGGGGGATCTATCAGCCCCAGCATTTT. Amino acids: CASSRGIYQPQHF.

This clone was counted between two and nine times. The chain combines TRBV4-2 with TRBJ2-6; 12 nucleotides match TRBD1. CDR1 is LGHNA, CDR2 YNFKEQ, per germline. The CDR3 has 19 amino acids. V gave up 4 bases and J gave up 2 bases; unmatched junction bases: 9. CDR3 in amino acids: CASSRDRGPQIAGANVLTF. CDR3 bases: TGTGCCAGCAGCCGGGACAGGGGGCCGCAGATAGCTGGGGCCAACGTCCTGACTTTC.

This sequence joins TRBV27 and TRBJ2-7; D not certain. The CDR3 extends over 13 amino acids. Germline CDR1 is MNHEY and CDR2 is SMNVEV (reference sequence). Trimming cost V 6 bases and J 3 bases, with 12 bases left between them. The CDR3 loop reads CASRLRGSYEQYF. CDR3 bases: TGTGCCAGCAGATTAAGAGGAAGCTACGAGCAGTACTTC.

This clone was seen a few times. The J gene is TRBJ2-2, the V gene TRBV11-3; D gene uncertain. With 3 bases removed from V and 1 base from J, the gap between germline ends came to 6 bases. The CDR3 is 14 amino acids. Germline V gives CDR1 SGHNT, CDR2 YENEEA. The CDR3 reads CASSFRQNTGELFF. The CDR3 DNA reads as TGTGCCAGCAGCTTCCGTCAGAACACCGGGGAGCTGTTTTTT.

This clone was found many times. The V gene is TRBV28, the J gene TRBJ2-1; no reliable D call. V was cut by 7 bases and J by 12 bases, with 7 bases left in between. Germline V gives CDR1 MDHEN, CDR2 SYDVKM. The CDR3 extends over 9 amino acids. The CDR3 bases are TGTGCCAGCATCCTACTGCAGTTCTTC. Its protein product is CASILLQFF.